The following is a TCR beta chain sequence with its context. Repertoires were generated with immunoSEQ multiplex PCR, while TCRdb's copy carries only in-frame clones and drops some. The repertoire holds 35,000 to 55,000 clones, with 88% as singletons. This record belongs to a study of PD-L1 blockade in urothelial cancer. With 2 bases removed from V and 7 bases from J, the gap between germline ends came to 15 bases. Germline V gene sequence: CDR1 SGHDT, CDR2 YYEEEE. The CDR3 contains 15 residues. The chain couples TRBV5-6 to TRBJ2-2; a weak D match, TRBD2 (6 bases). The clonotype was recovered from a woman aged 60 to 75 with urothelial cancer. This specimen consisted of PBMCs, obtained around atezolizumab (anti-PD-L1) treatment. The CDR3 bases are TGTGCCAGCAGCTTTACGGTCGGGGGTGTCGGGGAGCTGTTTTTT. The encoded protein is CASSFTVGGVGELFF.